The present TCR beta chain was sequenced within a study of cytomegalovirus exposure and HLA in healthy donors. This clone has just a few counts. The antigen is unknown. Overall study findings and caveats: Rare sequences made up most TCRs, while some public TCRs were found in many donors.

The PCR was carried out with 60 Vbeta primers and 13 Jbeta primers. Assay: immunoSEQ multiplex PCR; the TCRdb copy retains only in-frame clones and omits some. This sample has approximately 110,000 clones, with around 67% found just once. CDR1 is MGHRA, CDR2 YSYEKL, per germline. The CDR3 sequence is 16 residues long. V shed 4 bases and J 3 bases; nucleotides not matched to a gene: 5. Sequencing was performed on PBMCs. J is TRBJ2-3 and V is TRBV4-1; 12 bases line up with TRBD2. This clonotype was obtained from a man aged 60 to 75 in good health and CMV-seropositive. The DNA of the CDR3 is TGCGCCAGCAGCCGAAGACTAGCGGGGGAAACAGATACGCAGTATTTT. This translates into CASSRRLAGETDTQYF.